Each of the 26 T cell receptor beta chains below was sequenced from the same sample in a study of cytomegalovirus exposure and HLA in healthy donors. PCR primers comprised 60 Vbeta and 13 Jbeta primers. Produced via immunoSEQ multiplex PCR; TCRdb's table is partial and in-frame only. The sample carries some 100,000 clones, about 77% recorded once. Sequencing input: PBMCs. The source is a young woman in good health and CMV-seropositive.

V usage is TRBV7-9 and J usage is TRBJ2-5, with TRBD1 as a possible D gene (6 bases). The CDR3 contains 13 residues. V lost 5 bases, J lost 2 bases, and 9 bases lay in between. Germline CDR1 and CDR2: SEHNR and FQNEAQ (reference sequence). CDR3 amino acids: CASSQGHQETQYF. The CDR3 DNA reads TGTGCCAGCAGCCAGGGACATCAAGAGACCCAGTACTTC.

The chain is built from TRBV29-1 and TRBJ2-4; 9 bases fit TRBD1. The CDR3 totals 14 residues. Trimming at V came to 6 bases and at J to 3 bases, leaving 6 bases not matched to a gene. The germline gives CDR1 SQVTM, CDR2 ANQGSEA. The CDR3 region is CSVNRGRDKNIQYF. As DNA, the CDR3 is TGCAGCGTAAACAGGGGGCGAGACAAAAACATTCAGTACTTC. Based on the CDR3 plus reference TRBV29-1 and TRBJ2-4, the full variable domain is SAVISQKPSRDICQRGTSLTIQCQVDSQVTMMFWYRQQPGQSLTLIATANQGSEATYESGFVIDKFPISRPNLTFSTLTVSNMSPEDSSIYLCSVNRGRDKNIQYFGAGTRLSVL.

V usage is TRBV19 and J usage is TRBJ2-2; TRBD1 might be the D (7 bases). The ends were cut back, 5 bases at V and 6 bases at J, with 19 bases in the middle. The length of the CDR3 is 16 residues. Germline V CDR1 and CDR2: LNHDA, SQIVND (reference sequence). CDR3 sequence: CASSVRGANMAGELFF. Here the CDR3 DNA reads TGTGCCAGTAGTGTCAGGGGGGCTAATATGGCCGGGGAGCTGTTTTTT.

The chain recombines TRBV19 with TRBJ1-2; a weak D match, TRBD1 (5 bases). The CDR3 consists of 14 residues. The germline gives CDR1 LNHDA, CDR2 SQIVND (reference sequence). V was cut by 6 bases and J by 4 bases, with 15 bases left in between. CDR3 residues: CASREHGTVYGYTF. As DNA, the CDR3 is TGTGCCAGTAGAGAACACGGGACTGTCTATGGCTACACCTTC.

This chain connects TRBV29-1 to TRBJ2-5; D remains ambiguous. The V end was cut by 5 bases, the J end by 3 bases, with 10 bases between. In germline, CDR1 is SQVTM, CDR2 ANQGSEA. The length of the CDR3 is 12 residues. The CDR3 DNA reads TGCAGCGTTCCACAGCCTAAAGAGACCCAGTACTTC. Protein product: CSVPQPKETQYF.

This clone was recorded a few times. CDR3 region: CASSQDSGRPYNEQFF. CDR3 bases: TGCGCCAGCAGCCAAGATAGCGGGAGACCCTACAATGAGCAGTTCTTC. The rearrangement links TRBV5-1 to TRBJ2-1, with TRBD2 identical over 9 bases. The CDR3 consists of 16 residues. Unmatched junction bases numbered 7, after V lost 4 bases and J lost 2 bases. CDR1 is SGHRS and CDR2 is YFSETQ in the germline V gene. The full variable domain, rest sourced from reference TRBV5-1 and TRBJ2-1, is KAGVTQTPRYLIKTRGQQVTLSCSPISGHRSVSWYQQTPGQGLQFLFEYFSETQRNKGNFPGRFSGRQFSNSRSEMNVSTLELGDSALYLCASSQDSGRPYNEQFFGPGTRLTVL.

The chain uses TRBV7-3 and TRBJ2-7, with TRBD2 matching over 7 bases. The CDR3 spans 15 residues. The ends lost 1 base at V and 2 bases at J; junction bases unmatched: 5. Germline CDR1 is SGHTA and CDR2 is FQGTGA. This CDR3 reads CASSLSSGSAYEQYF. The CDR3 region has the DNA TGTGCCAGCAGCTTAAGTAGCGGGTCGGCCTACGAGCAGTACTTC.

V gene TRBV5-6 combines with J gene TRBJ1-6; D unresolved. The CDR3 is 13 residues long. Between the trimmed V and J ends, which lost 0 bases and 14 bases, there was a span of 12 bases. Germline V gene lookup returns CDR1 SGHDT and CDR2 YYEEEE. The CDR3 bases are TGTGCCAGCAGCTTGGTAACCGGGTCGGCCCTCCACTTT. Translation: CASSLVTGSALHF.

The chain uses TRBV5-8 and TRBJ1-2; no reliable D call. The CDR3 extends over 13 amino acids. CDR1 and CDR2 from the germline V gene are SGHTS and YDEGEE. V was shortened by 1 base and J by 2 bases, with 6 bases between the two germline ends. For the CDR3, the DNA is TGTGCCAGCAGCTTGATGGAGAACTATGGCTACACCTTC. This gives the protein CASSLMENYGYTF.

The gene calls are TRBV19 and TRBJ1-1; D might be TRBD1 (6 bases). V was clipped by 3 bases and J by 3 bases, with 14 bases between them. Per the germline V gene, CDR1 is LNHDA and CDR2 is SQIVND (reference sequence). The length of the CDR3 is 15 residues. The CDR3 DNA reads TGTGCCAGTAGTATTACCGGGGGGGCGGACACTGAAGCTTTCTTT. Encoded protein: CASSITGGADTEAFF.

Concerning this clone: No conserved phenylalanine or tryptophan is present at the end of the CDR3, so a read error is the likely explanation. The CDR3 spells CASTGANELPTYEQYL. In DNA form, the CDR3 reads TGCGCCAGTACGGGAGCGAACGAATTACCGACCTACGAGCAGTACCTC. This sequence joins TRBV4-3 and TRBJ2-7; possible D gene TRBD2, 6 bases. Deletions cut 9 bases from V and 2 bases from J, with 23 bases between. Germline V gene data show CDR1 as LGHNA and CDR2 as YSLEER. The CDR3 contains 16 residues.

V is TRBV7-2 and J is TRBJ2-7; TRBD1 matches 9 bases. CDR3 length: 16 residues. The V and J ends lost 2 bases and 3 bases, in that order; junction bases with no gene match: 8. Germline CDR1 reads SGHTA; CDR2 reads FQGNSA. The DNA of the CDR3 is TGTGCCAGCAGCTTAAGGCCGGGACAGGGTTTCTACGAGCAGTACTTC. Translated: CASSLRPGQGFYEQYF.

The chain recombines TRBV27 with TRBJ1-5, with TRBD1 matching 7 bases. This CDR3 region has 15 residues. Germline V CDR1 and CDR2: MNHEY, SMNVEV (reference sequence). With V trimmed by 5 bases and J by 3 bases, 7 bases remained unmatched. CDR3: CASSMTGTSNQPQHF. The CDR3 DNA reads TGTGCCAGCAGTATGACAGGGACCTCCAATCAGCCCCAGCATTTT.

This clone was observed a single time. The chain uses TRBV4-2 and TRBJ1-5; the D gene is possibly TRBD1 (6 bases). With 1 base removed from V and 4 bases from J, the gap between germline ends came to 17 bases. The CDR3 loop spans 17 amino acids. The germline gives CDR1 LGHNA, CDR2 YNFKEQ. The CDR3 DNA is TGTGCCAGCAGCCAAGCCCTAGGGGGGGGAGGGAATCAGCCCCAGCATTTT. As protein: CASSQALGGGGNQPQHF.

The CDR3 bases are TGTGCCAGCAGTTTACTAGGACTAGCGGGATACAATGAGCAGTTCTTC. Its protein is CASSLLGLAGYNEQFF. The chain combines TRBV27 with TRBJ2-1; TRBD2 aligns across 12 bases. The CDR3 totals 16 residues. Germline CDR1 reads MNHEY; CDR2 reads SMNVEV (reference sequence). V was clipped by 2 bases and J by 4 bases; unmatched bases: 3.

The chain links TRBV27 to TRBJ2-1, with D possibly being TRBD2 (7 bases). Trimming took off 7 bases at V and 9 bases at J, with 22 bases between the two ends. The CDR3 sequence is 15 residues long. The germline V gene has CDR1 MNHEY and CDR2 SMNVEV (reference sequence). The CDR3 sequence: CASNLVIAGASEQFF. The CDR3 region has the DNA TGTGCCAGCAACCTCGTAATCGCGGGGGCGAGTGAGCAGTTCTTC.

The chain has TRBV5-1 and TRBJ1-5; possible D gene TRBD1, 5 bases. V lost 2 bases to trimming and J lost 4 bases, with 7 bases between them. CDR1 and CDR2 from the germline V gene are SGHRS and YFSETQ. The CDR3 is made up of 13 amino acids. CDR3 protein: CASSFQGNQPQHF. As DNA, the CDR3 is TGCGCCAGCAGCTTTCAGGGAAATCAGCCCCAGCATTTT.

The chain links TRBV4-3 to TRBJ2-7; no reliable D call. The CDR3 contains 13 residues. Trimming pared 5 bases from V and 0 bases from J, leaving 8 bases between. Germline V gives CDR1 LGHNA, CDR2 YSLEER. In nucleotides, the CDR3 is TGCGCCAGCAGCGACGGGTTCTCCTACGAGCAGTACTTC. Translated, it gives CASSDGFSYEQYF.

The chain combines TRBV4-3 with TRBJ2-5, with D perhaps matching TRBD2 (6 bases). Per the germline V gene, CDR1 is LGHNA and CDR2 is YSLEER. The V end was cut by 1 base, the J end by 5 bases, with 11 bases between. The CDR3 spans 14 residues. CDR3 region: CASSQARGWETQYF. In nucleotides, the CDR3 is TGCGCCAGCAGCCAAGCTCGGGGGTGGGAGACCCAGTACTTC.

V is TRBV4-1 and J is TRBJ2-7; D remains unclear. Germline loops: CDR1 MGHRA, CDR2 YSYEKL. V lost 0 bases and J 2 bases, leaving 11 bases between the germline ends. The CDR3 has 15 amino acids. CDR3 amino acids: CASSQDGQPPYEQYF. The CDR3 DNA follows: TGCGCCAGCAGCCAAGATGGGCAACCCCCCTACGAGCAGTACTTC.

The chain combines TRBV10-3 with TRBJ2-7; 11 bases are shared with TRBD2. The germline CDR1 and CDR2 sequences are ENHRY and SYGVKD. The CDR3 sequence is 15 residues long. V was clipped by 5 bases and J by 4 bases; unmatched bases: 7. The CDR3 region is CAISSGLAGAYEQYF. The CDR3 nucleotides are TGTGCCATCAGTTCCGGACTAGCGGGTGCATACGAGCAGTACTTC.

The chain links TRBV19 to TRBJ2-3, with D possibly TRBD2 on 6 matching bases. The CDR3 is 14 amino acids. V was pared by 5 bases and J by 0 bases, with 9 bases between. Per the germline V gene, CDR1 is LNHDA and CDR2 is SQIVND (reference sequence). CDR3 coding DNA: TGTGCCAGTAGTTGGAGCGGGAGCACAGATACGCAGTATTTT. Translated, it gives CASSWSGSTDTQYF.

The table lists this clone with a few counts. V and J are TRBV7-2 and TRBJ2-5; 13 nucleotides line up with TRBD2. The V segment lost 1 base and the J segment 5 bases; nucleotides outside the gene matches: 7. Germline V gene sequence: CDR1 SGHTA, CDR2 FQGNSA. The CDR3 runs 17 residues. This chain's CDR3 is CASSLGGGLAGRETQYF. CDR3 nucleotides: TGTGCCAGCAGCTTAGGGGGGGGACTAGCGGGACGGGAGACCCAGTACTTC.

CDR3 sequence (DNA): TGTGCCAGCAGCTTACAGGCCGATCAGCCCCAGCATTTT. Protein: CASSLQADQPQHF. V gene TRBV7-2 combines with J gene TRBJ1-5; no reliable D call. Trimming took 2 bases from V and 5 from J, leaving 7 bases between them. This CDR3 region has 13 residues. Germline V gene lookup returns CDR1 SGHTA and CDR2 FQGNSA.

The J gene is TRBJ1-1, the V gene TRBV29-1, with D tentatively TRBD1 (5 bases). The CDR3 totals 8 residues. Germline V gene data show CDR1 as SQVTM and CDR2 as ANQGSEA. The germline V and J ends were trimmed by 7 bases and 10 bases, with 7 bases remaining between them. The CDR3 reads CSAGGAFF. CDR3 bases: TGCAGCGCCGGGGGAGCTTTCTTT.

The chain couples TRBV5-1 to TRBJ2-7; D gene uncertain. Trimming cost V 2 bases and J 5 bases, with 5 bases left between them. The V gene's germline CDR1 is SGHRS and CDR2 YFSETQ. The CDR3 length is 11 residues. CDR3 sequence reads: CASSFVDEQYF. The CDR3 DNA is TGCGCCAGCAGCTTTGTCGACGAGCAGTACTTC.